Sequencing of this TCR beta chain was carried out in a study of T cell responses to AZD1222 COVID-19 vaccine. Trimming took off 6 bases at V and 5 bases at J, with 11 bases between the two ends. CDR1 MNHEY and CDR2 SMNVEV come from the germline V gene (reference sequence). This CDR3 spans 14 amino acids. Study observations and caveats: Donors skewed white British and female; clonal diversity was possibly underestimated. At study baseline, merely six AZD1222 recipients were seropositive. Repertoire samples came only from after the peak T cell response.

About this clone itself: Its antigen remains unknown.

Assay used: immunoSEQ multiplex PCR; TCRdb lists only in-frame clones, some missing. This sample has some 160,000 clones; around nine tenths occur once, and the top ten carry approximately 5.7%. The chain couples TRBV27 to TRBJ1-6; the D gene is possibly TRBD1 (6 bases). Here the sequenced sample was peripheral blood, taken on day 0 of AZD1222 vaccination. The source of this sequence is an adult in good health. The CDR3 spells CASSVGQNNSPLHF. DNA of the CDR3: TGTGCCAGCAGCGTAGGACAGAATAATTCACCCCTCCACTTT.